This note documents a single TCR beta chain sequence. Other DNA sequences within the sample encode an identical CDR3. The CDR3 length is 12 residues. V dropped 3 bases and J dropped 1 base, with 5 bases sitting between them. Germline lookup yields CDR1 SQVTM and CDR2 ANQGSEA. Genomic DNA (from each subset) was split evenly across several immunoSEQ plates. Some clones are missing from TCRdb's copy, which holds only in-frame ones; the method was immunoSEQ multiplex PCR. The repertoire holds about 1.1 million clones, with around three quarters as singletons. This sample is drawn from a study of shared clonotypes between healthy human individuals.

The sample was memory CD4+ T cells from PBMCs. As for subset: CD45RA-negative fraction. This rearrangement joins TRBV29-1 to TRBJ2-3; tentatively, D is TRBD2 (5 bases). The clonotype originates from a man between 18 and 35 years old in good health. Some clones in this sample may be carry-over from other donors' samples. The CDR3 region has the DNA TGCAGCGTTGAGAGGGGCACAGATACGCAGTATTTT. Its translation is CSVERGTDTQYF.